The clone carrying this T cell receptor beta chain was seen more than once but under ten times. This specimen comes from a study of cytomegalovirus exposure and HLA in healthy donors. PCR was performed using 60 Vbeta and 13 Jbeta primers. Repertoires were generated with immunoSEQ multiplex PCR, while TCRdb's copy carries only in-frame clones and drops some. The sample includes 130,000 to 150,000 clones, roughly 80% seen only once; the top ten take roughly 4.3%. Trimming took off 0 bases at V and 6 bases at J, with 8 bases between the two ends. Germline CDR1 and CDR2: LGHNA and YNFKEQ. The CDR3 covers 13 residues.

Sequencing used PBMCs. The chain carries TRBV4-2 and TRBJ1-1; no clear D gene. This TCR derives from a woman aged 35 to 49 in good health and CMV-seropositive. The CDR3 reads CASSQDFPSEAFF. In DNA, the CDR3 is TGTGCCAGCAGCCAAGATTTCCCCTCTGAAGCTTTCTTT.